This TCR beta chain was obtained from a study of blood T cells in healthy people across ages. The authors ran a second PCR of roughly 6 to 12 cycles using a sample-barcoded 5' primer and a J-beta primer mix. TCRdb called the 5' RACE reads again in MiXCR, with one record for every CDR3 protein. The top ten clones hold roughly 7.7% of a sample with roughly 1,500,000 distinct CDR3 sequences, about 43% of them seen once. The germline V and J ends were trimmed by 0 bases and 0 bases, with 14 bases remaining between them. The CDR3 consists of 16 residues. The germline V gene encodes CDR1 SQVTM and CDR2 ANQGSEA.

Sequenced: blood. The clonotype was recovered from a woman aged 18-29 years in good health. The V and J genes are TRBV29-1 and TRBJ1-2, with D unclear. The CDR3 protein is CSVEDLPAASNYGYTF. The CDR3 DNA is TGCAGCGTTGAAGATCTTCCGGCAGCGTCTAACTATGGCTACACCTTC.